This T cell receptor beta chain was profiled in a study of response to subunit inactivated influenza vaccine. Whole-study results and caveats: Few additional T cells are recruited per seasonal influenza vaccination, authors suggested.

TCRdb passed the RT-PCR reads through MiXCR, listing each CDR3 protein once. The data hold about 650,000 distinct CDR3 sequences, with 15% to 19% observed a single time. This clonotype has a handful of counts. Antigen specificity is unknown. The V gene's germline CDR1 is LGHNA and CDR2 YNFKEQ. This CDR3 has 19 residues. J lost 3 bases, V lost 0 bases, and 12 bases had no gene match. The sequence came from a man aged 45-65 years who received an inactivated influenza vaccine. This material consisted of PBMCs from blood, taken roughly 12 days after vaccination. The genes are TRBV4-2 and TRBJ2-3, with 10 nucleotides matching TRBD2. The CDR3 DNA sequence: TGTGCCAGCAGCCAAGATGTCTCGGGGCTAGCGGGAGATACAGATACGCAGTATTTT. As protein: CASSQDVSGLAGDTDTQYF.